The sample holds many counts of the clone carrying this T cell receptor beta chain. Its cognate antigen is unknown. A single record per CDR3 protein comes from TCRdb applying MiXCR to the reads. This sample has 250,000 or so distinct CDR3 sequences; less than 9.5% occur once, and the top ten carry more than 13%. This record belongs to a study of T cell repertoires in cytomegalovirus infection. As for the study in general: Indicated by public TCR beta signatures were CMV infection and matching HLA type.

Points from the study as a whole: What dominated the ex vivo response were HLA-C-restricted CMV-specific TCR beta clonotypes.

The J segment lost 3 bases and the V segment lost 6 bases, leaving 17 bases of the junction unmatched. Germline assignment: CDR1 SGHTA and CDR2 FQGNSA. CDR3 length equals 19 residues. The V gene is TRBV7-2, the J gene TRBJ1-1, with 12 nucleotides matching TRBD1. The sequencing input was PBMCs. The clonotype was recovered from a human donor in good health (CMV status not recorded). Some clones in this sample may be carry-over from other donors' samples. The CDR3 nucleotides read TGTGCCAGCAGATCGAAGGGGGGGACAGGGGGCCGCTCCCACACTGAAGCTTTCTTT. It codes for CASRSKGGTGGRSHTEAFF.